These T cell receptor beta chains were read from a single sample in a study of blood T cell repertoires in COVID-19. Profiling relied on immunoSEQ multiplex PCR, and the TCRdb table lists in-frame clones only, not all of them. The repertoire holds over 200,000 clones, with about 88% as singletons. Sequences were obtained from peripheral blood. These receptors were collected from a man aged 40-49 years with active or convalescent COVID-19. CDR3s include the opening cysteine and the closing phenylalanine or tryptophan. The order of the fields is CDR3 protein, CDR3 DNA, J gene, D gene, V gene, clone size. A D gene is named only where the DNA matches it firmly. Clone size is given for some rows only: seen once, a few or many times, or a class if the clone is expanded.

CASRFAQLQETQYF,TGCGCCAGCAGGTTCGCACAGCTACAAGAGACCCAGTACTTC,TRBJ2-5,.,TRBV5-1,.
CAWSTRYTDTQYF,TGTGCCTGGAGTACGAGGTACACAGATACGCAGTATTTT,TRBJ2-3,.,TRBV30,.
CASSLDRGDTEAFF,TGCGCCAGCAGCTTAGACAGGGGGGACACTGAAGCTTTCTTT,TRBJ1-1,TRBD1,TRBV5-1,.
CSGLQVPGEKLFF,TGCAGCGGTTTACAGGTTCCTGGGGAAAAACTGTTTTTT,TRBJ1-4,.,TRBV29-1,few
CAWSVLGGGYTF,TGTGCCTGGAGTGTACTAGGGGGCGGCTACACCTTC,TRBJ1-2,TRBD1,TRBV30,.
CASSGSGRLQETQYF,TGCGCCAGCAGCGGGAGCGGGCGACTCCAAGAGACCCAGTACTTC,TRBJ2-5,.,TRBV5-1,.
CASRHRDRGYQPQHF,TGTGCCAGCAGACACCGGGACAGGGGGTATCAGCCCCAGCATTTT,TRBJ1-5,TRBD1,TRBV6-6,.
CAISEAGGLDTQYF,TGTGCCATCAGTGAGGCGGGGGGCCTAGATACGCAGTATTTT,TRBJ2-3,TRBD2,TRBV10-3,.
CASTDPGEGTEAFF,TGTGCCAGCACCGACCCAGGGGAGGGCACTGAAGCTTTCTTT,TRBJ1-1,.,TRBV6-5,.
CASSPYAGTGDNQPQHF,TGTGCCAGCAGCCCTTACGCCGGGACAGGCGATAATCAGCCCCAGCATTTT,TRBJ1-5,TRBD1,TRBV27,.
CASSPRGTGAYYEQYF,TGTGCCAGCAGCCCCCGAGGGACAGGGGCATATTACGAGCAGTACTTC,TRBJ2-7,TRBD1,TRBV9,once
CASSLISGYYGYTF,TGTGCCAGCAGCTTAATATCAGGGTACTATGGCTACACCTTC,TRBJ1-2,.,TRBV7-8,.
CASSPLTGSGANVLTF,TGTGCCAGCAGCCCACTGACAGGGTCCGGGGCCAACGTCCTGACTTTC,TRBJ2-6,TRBD1,TRBV27,.
CASSQTPGIGLPEAFF,TGCGCCAGCAGCCAAACCCCGGGGATAGGTCTGCCTGAAGCTTTCTTT,TRBJ1-1,.,TRBV4-1,.
CATSRTGTGDYNEQFF,TGTGCCACCAGCAGGACCGGGACAGGGGACTACAATGAGCAGTTCTTC,TRBJ2-1,TRBD1,TRBV15,once
CASSIYPSRQRTHYGYTF,TGTGCCAGCAGCATCTACCCCTCTAGACAGAGAACCCACTATGGCTACACCTTC,TRBJ1-2,.,TRBV7-9,.
CASSMTSSGANVLTF,TGTGCCAGTAGTATGACTAGCTCTGGGGCCAACGTCCTGACTTTC,TRBJ2-6,.,TRBV19,.
CASSVASANYGYTF,TGTGCCAGCAGCGTCGCCAGCGCTAACTATGGCTACACCTTC,TRBJ1-2,.,TRBV9,.
CASSLTDNYGYTF,TGTGCCAGCAGCCTTACAGATAACTATGGCTACACCTTC,TRBJ1-2,.,TRBV7-9,.
CASRLQGADTDTQYF,TGTGCCAGCAGACTACAGGGGGCCGACACAGATACGCAGTATTTT,TRBJ2-3,TRBD1,TRBV6-5,.
CASSYSPWGEKLFF,TGCGCCAGCAGCTACAGTCCCTGGGGCGAAAAACTGTTTTTT,TRBJ1-4,.,TRBV5-1,.
CASSQVKAGTGRTEAFF,TGCGCCAGCAGCCAAGTAAAAGCCGGGACAGGGAGGACTGAAGCTTTCTTT,TRBJ1-1,TRBD1,TRBV4-1,.
CASSLPGTGGTEAFF,TGTGCCAGCAGCTTGCCCGGGACAGGGGGCACTGAAGCTTTCTTT,TRBJ1-1,TRBD1,TRBV5-4,.
CASSLRQGGNTEAFF,TGCGCCAGCAGCTTACGACAGGGAGGGAACACTGAAGCTTTCTTT,TRBJ1-1,TRBD1,TRBV5-1,.
CASSILGQGSNEQFF,TGTGCCAGTAGTATATTGGGACAGGGGTCGAATGAGCAGTTCTTC,TRBJ2-1,TRBD1,TRBV19,.
CASSVELLNTGELFF,TGTGCCAGCAGCGTAGAGTTACTGAACACCGGGGAGCTGTTTTTT,TRBJ2-2,.,TRBV9,.
CASSYGSGTGDAEAFF,TGTGCCAGCAGTTACGGTTCCGGGACAGGGGACGCTGAAGCTTTCTTT,TRBJ1-1,TRBD1,TRBV6-5,.
CASRSHQGARAFF,TGTGCCAGCAGGTCTCACCAGGGGGCAAGAGCTTTCTTT,TRBJ1-1,TRBD1,TRBV28,.
CASSPTGGWSTDTQYF,TGCGCCAGCAGCCCGACAGGGGGCTGGAGCACAGATACGCAGTATTTT,TRBJ2-3,TRBD1,TRBV5-1,.
CASSILLGRLGNQPQHF,TGTGCCAGTAGTATCCTTCTGGGCCGGCTTGGCAATCAGCCCCAGCATTTT,TRBJ1-5,.,TRBV19,.
CASAGGLSNEQFF,TGCGCCAGCGCGGGGGGCCTCAGCAATGAGCAGTTCTTC,TRBJ2-1,TRBD2,TRBV10-2,.
CASSQGGGGSPLHF,TGTGCCAGCAGCCAAGGGGGGGGTGGTTCACCCCTCCACTTT,TRBJ1-6,.,TRBV28,.
CASSSGGGQPQHF,TGTGCCAGCAGTTCAGGGGGCGGACAGCCCCAGCATTTT,TRBJ1-5,TRBD1,TRBV12-3/TRBV12-4,.
CASSVARDSSYGNTIYF,TGTGCCAGCAGCGTAGCGAGGGACTCGAGTTACGGAAACACCATATATTTT,TRBJ1-3,.,TRBV9,.
CASSWTSGSEYNEQFF,TGTGCCAGCAGCTGGACTAGCGGGAGTGAATACAATGAGCAGTTCTTC,TRBJ2-1,TRBD2,TRBV7-3,.
CASSHVAGGGNEQFF,TGTGCCAGCAGCCACGTAGCGGGAGGTGGGAATGAGCAGTTCTTC,TRBJ2-1,TRBD2,TRBV4-2,.
CASSLSLAGSRRQYF,TGTGCCAGCAGCCTCTCCCTGGCGGGCTCAAGAAGGCAGTATTTT,TRBJ2-3,.,TRBV28,.
CASSPPRGSTYNSPLHF,TGTGCCAGCTCACCACCGAGGGGGAGCACCTATAATTCACCCCTCCACTTT,TRBJ1-6,.,TRBV18,.
CASSLGGVTGELFF,TGTGCCAGCAGTTTAGGAGGGGTCACCGGGGAGCTGTTTTTT,TRBJ2-2,.,TRBV28,.
CASSLTGTDYSGNTIYF,TGTGCCAGCAGCTTAACCGGGACAGACTACTCTGGAAACACCATATATTTT,TRBJ1-3,TRBD1,TRBV5-5,.
CASSQVPGQGSGANVLTF,TGTGCCAGCAGCCAGGTCCCGGGACAGGGGTCCGGGGCCAACGTCCTGACTTTC,TRBJ2-6,TRBD1,TRBV3-1/TRBV3-2,.
CSVAHRANTEAFF,TGCAGCGTTGCTCACAGGGCGAACACTGAAGCTTTCTTT,TRBJ1-1,.,TRBV29-1,.
CASSLLWGGTSGNYEQYF,TGTGCCAGCAGCCTGCTTTGGGGGGGGACTAGCGGGAACTACGAGCAGTACTTC,TRBJ2-7,TRBD2,TRBV28,few
CASSGMGAAADTQYF,TGTGCCAGCAGTGGCATGGGGGCCGCAGCAGATACGCAGTATTTT,TRBJ2-3,.,TRBV2,.
CASKDTGGTDTQYF,TGTGCCAGCAAAGATACAGGGGGCACAGATACGCAGTATTTT,TRBJ2-3,TRBD1,TRBV6-5,.
CASERTGQPQHF,TGTGCTAGTGAAAGGACTGGTCAGCCCCAGCATTTT,TRBJ1-5,.,TRBV12-5,few
CASSSLGGGNEKLFF,TGCGCCAGCAGCTCCCTGGGCGGGGGTAATGAAAAACTGTTTTTT,TRBJ1-4,.,TRBV5-1,.
CASSARGTAQTQYF,TGTGCCAGCAGCGCAAGGGGTACTGCGCAGACCCAGTACTTC,TRBJ2-5,.,TRBV27,few
CASSQGGIADYNEQFF,TGCGCCAGCAGCCAAGGGGGCATAGCGGACTACAATGAGCAGTTCTTC,TRBJ2-1,.,TRBV4-1,.
CASSSHRNTEAFF,TGTGCCAGCAGTTCCCACAGAAACACTGAAGCTTTCTTT,TRBJ1-1,.,TRBV12-3/TRBV12-4,.
CASSSGQLNTEAFF,TGTGCCAGCAGTTCGGGACAGCTGAACACTGAAGCTTTCTTT,TRBJ1-1,TRBD1,TRBV28,.
CASSRQGIYEQYF,TGTGCCAGTAGTAGACAGGGAATCTACGAGCAGTACTTC,TRBJ2-7,TRBD1,TRBV19,.
CASSFGQGPSYNSPLHF,TGTGCCAGTAGTTTCGGACAGGGGCCCTCCTATAATTCACCCCTCCACTTT,TRBJ1-6,TRBD1,TRBV19,.
CASSLLSGHNQPQHF,TGTGCCAGCAGCTTGCTGTCAGGTCATAATCAGCCCCAGCATTTT,TRBJ1-5,.,TRBV5-6,.
CASSAYVVIDGDSPLHF,TGTGCCAGCAGCGCTTACGTAGTGATCGACGGGGATTCACCCCTCCACTTT,TRBJ1-6,.,TRBV9,few